Presented here are 24 T cell receptor beta chains from one specimen sequenced in a study of CD8+ T cells in alopecia areata. Reverse transcribed after extraction, RNA yielded cDNA as the sequencing template. Using immunoSEQ multiplex PCR, the repertoire was profiled, and TCRdb retains in-frame clones only, with some absent. The sample yields around 140,000 clones, about nine tenths seen once. Source: CD8+ T cells sorted from blood, taken at week 0. All receptors derive from a human donor with alopecia areata.

This chain uses TRBV10-3 with TRBJ2-7; D ambiguous. CDR3 length: 14 amino acids. Germline CDR1 reads ENHRY; CDR2 reads SYGVKD. V was pared by 6 bases and J by 3 bases, with 15 bases between. The CDR3 region is CAISAGLGFYEQYF. CDR3 coding DNA: TGTGCCATCAGCGCCGGCCTAGGATTCTACGAGCAGTACTTC.

J is TRBJ2-6 and V is TRBV27; D is possibly TRBD1 (5 bases). The CDR3 is made up of 15 amino acids. The germline V gene encodes CDR1 MNHEY and CDR2 SMNVEV (reference sequence). V was cut by 7 bases and J by 0 bases, with 10 bases left in between. The CDR3 is CASTQGYSGANVLTF. CDR3 in DNA: TGTGCCAGCACCCAGGGTTACTCTGGGGCCAACGTCCTGACTTTC.

The chain recombines TRBV5-1 with TRBJ1-4, with 10 bases aligning to TRBD1. The CDR3 is 14 amino acids. Trimming removed 9 bases from V and 6 bases from J; junction bases left unmatched: 8. Per the germline V gene, CDR1 is SGHRS and CDR2 is YFSETQ. The CDR3 DNA follows: TGCGCCACGGGGACAGGGGATAGGGATGAAAAACTGTTTTTT. Translated, it gives CATGTGDRDEKLFF.

This clone was counted only a few times. The CDR3 is CASSLGQGRGAFF. The CDR3, as DNA: TGTGCCAGCAGCTTGGGGCAGGGGCGAGGAGCTTTCTTT. The V gene is TRBV5-6, the J gene TRBJ1-1; D perhaps matches TRBD1 (6 bases). The CDR3 covers 13 residues. Trimming took off 0 bases at V and 10 bases at J, with 13 bases between the two ends. Germline CDR1 is SGHDT and CDR2 is YYEEEE.

The chain links TRBV14 to TRBJ1-1, with D possibly TRBD1 on 5 matching bases. Trimming left V 0 bases short and J 0 bases short, with 14 bases between. Per germline, CDR1 SGHDN and CDR2 FVKESK. This CDR3 comprises 17 residues. In DNA, the CDR3 is TGTGCCAGCAGCCAAGATCTGGGGGAACTCATGAACACTGAAGCTTTCTTT. Residues: CASSQDLGELMNTEAFF.

CDR3 coding DNA: TGCGCCAGCAGCGAGGGGACAGGGGAGCCCTACGAGCAGTACTTC. It codes for CASSEGTGEPYEQYF. This chain joins TRBV5-1 and TRBJ2-7; the match to TRBD1 covers 10 bases. The CDR3 contains 15 residues. Germline values: CDR1 SGHRS, CDR2 YFSETQ. Trimming removed 4 bases from V and 2 bases from J; junction bases left unmatched: 6.

This clone was found a few times. This chain connects TRBV29-1 to TRBJ2-1, with 8 bases lining up with TRBD1. There are 14 residues in the CDR3. Germline V gene sequence: CDR1 SQVTM, CDR2 ANQGSEA. The V gene end was trimmed by 3 bases and the J gene end by 5 bases; junction bases not matched to a gene: 6. Here the CDR3 reads CSVDLGTGHNEQFF. CDR3 nucleotide sequence: TGCAGCGTTGATCTCGGGACAGGCCACAATGAGCAGTTCTTC.

The V call is TRBV7-9, the J call TRBJ2-7; TRBD1 is a possible D gene (6 bases). Germline assignment: CDR1 SEHNR and CDR2 FQNEAQ (reference sequence). The CDR3 consists of 14 residues. The germline V and J ends were trimmed by 4 bases and 4 bases, with 14 bases remaining between them. The CDR3 spells CASSSEGQSYEQYF. The DNA for the CDR3 is TGTGCCAGCAGCTCAGAAGGACAGTCTTACGAGCAGTACTTC. The full variable domain, in which reference TRBV7-9 and TRBJ2-7 provide the parts outside the CDR3, is DTGVSQNPRHKITKRGQNVTFRCDPISEHNRLYWYRQTLGQGPEFLTYFQNEAQLEKSRLLSDRFSAERPKGSFSTLEIQRTEQGDSAMYLCASSSEGQSYEQYFGPGTRLTVT.

The gene calls are TRBV29-1 and TRBJ2-1; TRBD2 matches 9 bases. The length of the CDR3 is 13 residues. Germline CDR1 reads SQVTM; CDR2 reads ANQGSEA. V was clipped by 5 bases and J by 6 bases; unmatched bases: 5. This CDR3 is CSVFSGSFNEQFF. DNA of the CDR3: TGCAGCGTTTTTAGCGGGAGTTTCAATGAGCAGTTCTTC.

The CDR3 bases are TGTGCCAGCAGTTACGGGGTGGGGGGAACTGAAGCTTTCTTT. Its protein is CASSYGVGGTEAFF. The chain uses TRBV6-5 and TRBJ1-1, with D possibly TRBD1 on 5 matching bases. V gave up 2 bases and J gave up 5 bases, with 12 bases separating them. CDR1 is MNHEY and CDR2 is SVGAGI in the germline V gene. The CDR3 extends over 14 amino acids.

The chain links TRBV10-3 to TRBJ2-5; 9 bases fit TRBD1. V dropped 2 bases and J dropped 5; count of bases not matched to a gene: 3. CDR1 is ENHRY, CDR2 SYGVKD, per germline. The CDR3 loop spans 14 amino acids. The CDR3 protein is CAISETGGLETQYF. CDR3 nucleotides: TGTGCCATCAGTGAGACAGGGGGCTTGGAGACCCAGTACTTC.

This sequence joins TRBV27 and TRBJ2-7; tentatively, D is TRBD2 (5 bases). Trimming took off 0 bases at V and 3 bases at J, with 9 bases between the two ends. The CDR3 runs 14 residues. Germline CDR1 is MNHEY and CDR2 is SMNVEV (reference sequence). The CDR3 DNA reads as TGTGCCAGCAGTTTATCAGGAGGATTCTACGAGCAGTACTTC. Its protein is CASSLSGGFYEQYF.

CDR3 amino acids: CASSPPGGRNVDTQYF. DNA of the CDR3: TGTGCCAGCAGCCCCCCCGGGGGGCGGAACGTGGATACGCAGTATTTT. This chain uses TRBV7-9 with TRBJ2-3; D is perhaps TRBD2 (7 bases). Trimming pared 5 bases from V and 6 bases from J, leaving 21 bases between. The CDR3 has 16 amino acids. The germline V gene has CDR1 SEHNR and CDR2 FQNEAQ (reference sequence).

The rearrangement links TRBV7-9 to TRBJ2-3, with D perhaps matching TRBD2 (5 bases). V was trimmed by 1 base and J by 3 bases, leaving 11 bases between them. The CDR3 covers 15 residues. Germline loops: CDR1 SEHNR, CDR2 FQNEAQ (reference sequence). The CDR3 nucleotides are TGTGCCAGCAGCTTAGAAGGACCGGGGACAGATACGCAGTATTTT. Protein product: CASSLEGPGTDTQYF.

The chain employs TRBV27 and TRBJ2-1; the D call may be TRBD1 or TRBD2 (6 bases each). CDR3 length equals 17 residues. Germline-derived CDR1 and CDR2 are MNHEY and SMNVEV (reference sequence). V was shortened by 3 bases and J by 0 bases, with 15 bases between the two germline ends. DNA for the CDR3: TGTGCCAGCAGTTTCCTAGGGGGGACGAGCTCCTACAATGAGCAGTTCTTC. Protein sequence: CASSFLGGTSSYNEQFF.

This clone was seen more than once but under ten times. This chain connects TRBV6-5 to TRBJ2-1; 10 nucleotides match TRBD1. The length of the CDR3 is 14 residues. Germline CDR1 is MNHEY and CDR2 is SVGAGI. V was pared by 6 bases and J by 12 bases, with 11 bases of the junction left unmatched. The CDR3 DNA is TGTGCCAGCAGCGTCCCGGGACAGGGGATGGGGCAGTTCTTC. Protein sequence: CASSVPGQGMGQFF.

Comment on this clone: Additional DNA sequences in this sample encode the identical CDR3. The chain employs TRBV5-1 and TRBJ2-3, with 9 bases identical to TRBD1. CDR1 is SGHRS and CDR2 is YFSETQ in the germline V gene. This CDR3 contains 14 residues. The V gene end was trimmed by 0 bases and the J gene end by 5 bases; junction bases not matched to a gene: 1. The CDR3 coding sequence is TGCGCCAGCAGCTTGGGACAGGGGGTAGATACGCAGTATTTT. Protein: CASSLGQGVDTQYF.

The chain recombines TRBV5-1 with TRBJ2-2; no clear D gene. Trimming stripped 0 bases from V and 0 bases from J, with 3 bases between. Germline values: CDR1 SGHRS, CDR2 YFSETQ. The CDR3 length is 14 residues. The CDR3 DNA reads as TGCGCCAGCAGCTTGGACGCGAACACCGGGGAGCTGTTTTTT. It translates to CASSLDANTGELFF.

The chain couples TRBV10-3 to TRBJ2-3; 8 bases match TRBD2. This CDR3 comprises 13 residues. The V segment lost 10 bases and the J segment 6 bases; nucleotides outside the gene matches: 9. Germline CDR1 is ENHRY and CDR2 is SYGVKD. The DNA for the CDR3 is TGTGCCACGGGTACTAGCGGAGAGGATACGCAGTATTTT. This translates into CATGTSGEDTQYF.

The chain carries TRBV13 and TRBJ2-7; maybe TRBD1 (6 bases). Germline V CDR1 and CDR2: PRHDT, FYEKMQ (reference sequence). The V gene lost 1 base and the J gene lost 6 bases, with 13 bases spanning the gap. CDR3 length: 14 amino acids. The CDR3: CASSLAAGTIEQYF. CDR3 nucleotide sequence: TGTGCCAGCAGCTTAGCCGCCGGGACAATCGAGCAGTACTTC.

The rearrangement links TRBV4-2 to TRBJ2-3; possibly TRBD2 for D (6 bases). With 3 bases removed from V and 5 bases from J, the gap between germline ends came to 6 bases. The CDR3 totals 12 residues. Per the germline V gene, CDR1 is LGHNA and CDR2 is YNFKEQ. Here the CDR3 reads CASSQGGDTQYF. The DNA for the CDR3 is TGTGCCAGCAGCCAGGGGGGAGATACGCAGTATTTT.

The chain employs TRBV5-1 and TRBJ2-2; D call uncertain. CDR1 is SGHRS, CDR2 YFSETQ, per germline. The CDR3 sequence is 17 residues long. Between the trimmed V and J ends, which lost 3 bases and 2 bases, there was a span of 17 bases. The chain's CDR3 is CASSWAGLSFNTGELFF. CDR3 nucleotides: TGCGCCAGCAGCTGGGCCGGTCTTTCGTTTAACACCGGGGAGCTGTTTTTT.

The sample holds a few counts of this clone. This sequence joins TRBV9 and TRBJ2-3, with D possibly being TRBD2 (6 bases). The CDR3 is 14 residues long. The V and J ends lost 2 bases and 6 bases respectively, with 13 bases between them. Germline CDR1 is SGDLS and CDR2 is YYNGEE. The CDR3 loop is CASSVYGTSDTQYF. The CDR3 DNA reads TGTGCCAGCAGCGTGTATGGGACTTCCGATACGCAGTATTTT.

This clone showed up just once. The rearrangement uses TRBV27 and TRBJ2-5; D gene uncertain. The J call may be in error: the DNA end matches TRBJ2-7 better. This CDR3 has 13 residues. The germline gives CDR1 MNHEY, CDR2 SMNVEV (reference sequence). The CDR3 DNA is TGTGCCAGCAGCCCCCTTCGGCCCTACGAGCAGTACTTC. This translates into CASSPLRPYEQYF.